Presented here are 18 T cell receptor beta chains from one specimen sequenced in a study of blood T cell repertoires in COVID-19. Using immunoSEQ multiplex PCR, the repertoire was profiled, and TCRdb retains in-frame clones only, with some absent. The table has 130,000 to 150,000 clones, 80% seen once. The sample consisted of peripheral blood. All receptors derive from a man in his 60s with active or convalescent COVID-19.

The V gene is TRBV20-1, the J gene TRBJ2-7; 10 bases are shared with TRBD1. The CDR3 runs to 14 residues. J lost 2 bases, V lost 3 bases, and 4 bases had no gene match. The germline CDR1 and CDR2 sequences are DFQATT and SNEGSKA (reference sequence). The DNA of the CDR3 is TGCAGTGCTAGTGAGGGACAGGGGACCTACGAGCAGTACTTC. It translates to CSASEGQGTYEQYF.

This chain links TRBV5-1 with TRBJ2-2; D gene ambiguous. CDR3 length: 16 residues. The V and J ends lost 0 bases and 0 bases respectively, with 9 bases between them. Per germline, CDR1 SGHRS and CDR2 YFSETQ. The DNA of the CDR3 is TGCGCCAGCAGCTTGGTGTTGGGCTCGAACACCGGGGAGCTGTTTTTT. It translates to CASSLVLGSNTGELFF. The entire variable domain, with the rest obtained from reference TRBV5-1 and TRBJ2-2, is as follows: KAGVTQTPRYLIKTRGQQVTLSCSPISGHRSVSWYQQTPGQGLQFLFEYFSETQRNKGNFPGRFSGRQFSNSRSEMNVSTLELGDSALYLCASSLVLGSNTGELFFGEGSRLTVL.

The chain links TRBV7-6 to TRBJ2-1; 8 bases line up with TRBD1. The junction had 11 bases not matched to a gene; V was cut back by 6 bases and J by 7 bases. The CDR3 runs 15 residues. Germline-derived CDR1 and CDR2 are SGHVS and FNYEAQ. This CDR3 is CASSTPGGAGNEQFF. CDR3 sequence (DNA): TGTGCCAGCAGTACGCCAGGGGGCGCGGGGAATGAGCAGTTCTTC.

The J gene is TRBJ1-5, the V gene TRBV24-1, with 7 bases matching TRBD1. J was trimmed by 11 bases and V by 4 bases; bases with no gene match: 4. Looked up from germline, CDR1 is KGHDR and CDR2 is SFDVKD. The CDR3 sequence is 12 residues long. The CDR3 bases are TGTGCCACCAGTGACCTCGGACAGGCCCAGCATTTT. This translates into CATSDLGQAQHF.

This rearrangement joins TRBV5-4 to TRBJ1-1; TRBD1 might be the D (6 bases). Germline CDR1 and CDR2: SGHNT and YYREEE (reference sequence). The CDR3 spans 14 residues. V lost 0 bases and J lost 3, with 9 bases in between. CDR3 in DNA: TGTGCCAGCAGCTTGGTTCAGGGGCACACTGAAGCTTTCTTT. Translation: CASSLVQGHTEAFF.

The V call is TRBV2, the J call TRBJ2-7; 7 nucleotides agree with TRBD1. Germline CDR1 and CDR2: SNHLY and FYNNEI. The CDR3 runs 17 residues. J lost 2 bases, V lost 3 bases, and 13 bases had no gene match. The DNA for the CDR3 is TGTGCCAGCAGTGAGTACTGGGGAACAGGGGATACCTACGAGCAGTACTTC. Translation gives CASSEYWGTGDTYEQYF.

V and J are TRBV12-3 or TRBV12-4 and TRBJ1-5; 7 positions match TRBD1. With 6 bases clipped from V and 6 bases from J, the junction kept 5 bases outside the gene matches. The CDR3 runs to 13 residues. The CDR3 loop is CASRRTGPQPQHF. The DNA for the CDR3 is TGTGCCAGCAGACGGACAGGACCTCAGCCCCAGCATTTT.

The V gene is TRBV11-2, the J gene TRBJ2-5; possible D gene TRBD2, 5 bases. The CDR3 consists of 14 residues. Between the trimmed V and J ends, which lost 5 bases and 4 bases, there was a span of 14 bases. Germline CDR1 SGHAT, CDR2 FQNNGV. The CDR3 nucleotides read TGTGCCAGCAGCCAGACTTCGAGGGCAGAGACCCAGTACTTC. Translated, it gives CASSQTSRAETQYF.

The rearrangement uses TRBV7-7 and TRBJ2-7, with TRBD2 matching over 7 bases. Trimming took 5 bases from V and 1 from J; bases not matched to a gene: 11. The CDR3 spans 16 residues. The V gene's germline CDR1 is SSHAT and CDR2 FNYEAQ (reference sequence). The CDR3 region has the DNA TGTGCCAGCAGCCCGGTCACCGGGACTATTTCCTACGAGCAGTACTTC. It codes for CASSPVTGTISYEQYF.

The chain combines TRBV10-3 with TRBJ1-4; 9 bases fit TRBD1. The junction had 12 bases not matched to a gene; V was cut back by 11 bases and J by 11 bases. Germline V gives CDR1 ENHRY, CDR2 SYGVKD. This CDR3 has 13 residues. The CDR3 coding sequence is TGTGCCGTTAGCCGGGACAGGGACGGGAAACTGTTTTTT. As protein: CAVSRDRDGKLFF.

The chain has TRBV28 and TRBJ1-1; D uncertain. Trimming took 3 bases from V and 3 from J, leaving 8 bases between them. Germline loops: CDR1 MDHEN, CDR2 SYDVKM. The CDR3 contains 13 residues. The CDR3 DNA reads TGTGCCAGCAGTTTGGGCCTTTACACTGAAGCTTTCTTT. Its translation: CASSLGLYTEAFF.

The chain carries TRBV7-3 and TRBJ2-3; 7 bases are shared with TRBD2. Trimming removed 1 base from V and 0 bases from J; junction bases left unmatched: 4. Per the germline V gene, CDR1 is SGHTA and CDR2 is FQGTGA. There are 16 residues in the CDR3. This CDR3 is CASSLKRGYSTDTQYF. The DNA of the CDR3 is TGTGCCAGCAGCTTAAAGCGGGGTTATAGCACAGATACGCAGTATTTT.

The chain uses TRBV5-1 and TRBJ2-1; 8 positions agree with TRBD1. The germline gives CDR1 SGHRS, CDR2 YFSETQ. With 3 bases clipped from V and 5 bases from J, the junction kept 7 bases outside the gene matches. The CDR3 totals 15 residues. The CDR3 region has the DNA TGCGCCAGCAGCTACGGGACAGGCTCAAACAATGAGCAGTTCTTC. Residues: CASSYGTGSNNEQFF.

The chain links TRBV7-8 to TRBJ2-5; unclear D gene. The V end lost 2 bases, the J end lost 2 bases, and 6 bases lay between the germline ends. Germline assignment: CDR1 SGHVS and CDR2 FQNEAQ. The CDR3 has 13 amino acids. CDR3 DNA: TGTGCCAGCAGCTTATACAGTCAAGAGACCCAGTACTTC. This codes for CASSLYSQETQYF. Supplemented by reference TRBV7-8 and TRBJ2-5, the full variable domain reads GAGVSQSPRYKVAKRGQDVALRCDPISGHVSLFWYQQALGQGPEFLTYFQNEAQLDKSGLPSDRFFAERPEGSVSTLKIQRTQQEDSAVYLCASSLYSQETQYFGPGTRLLVL.

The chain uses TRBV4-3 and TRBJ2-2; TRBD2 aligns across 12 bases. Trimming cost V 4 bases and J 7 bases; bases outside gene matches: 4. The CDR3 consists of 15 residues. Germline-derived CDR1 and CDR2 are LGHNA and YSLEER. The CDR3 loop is CASSPLAGGGGELFF. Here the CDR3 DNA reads TGCGCCAGCAGCCCTCTAGCGGGAGGGGGCGGGGAGCTGTTTTTT.

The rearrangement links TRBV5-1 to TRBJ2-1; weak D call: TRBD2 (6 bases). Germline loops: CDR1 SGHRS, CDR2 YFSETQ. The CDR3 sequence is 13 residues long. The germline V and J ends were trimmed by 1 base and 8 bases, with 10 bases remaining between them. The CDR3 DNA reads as TGCGCCAGCAGCTTGCCTAGCGAAGATGAGCAGTTCTTC. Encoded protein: CASSLPSEDEQFF.

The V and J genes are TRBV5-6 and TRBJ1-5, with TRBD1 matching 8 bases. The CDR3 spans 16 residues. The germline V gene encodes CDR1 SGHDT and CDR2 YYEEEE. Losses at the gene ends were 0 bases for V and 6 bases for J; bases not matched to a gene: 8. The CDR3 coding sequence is TGTGCCAGCAGCTTGGGGACAGGGTGGGGTGGTCAGCCCCAGCATTTT. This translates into CASSLGTGWGGQPQHF.

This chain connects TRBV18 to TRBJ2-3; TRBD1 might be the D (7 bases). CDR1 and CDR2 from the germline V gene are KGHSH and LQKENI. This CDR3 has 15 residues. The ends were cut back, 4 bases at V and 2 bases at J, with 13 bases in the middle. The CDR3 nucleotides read TGTGCCAGCTCACTCAGGGGGGTCCACACAGATACGCAGTATTTT. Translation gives CASSLRGVHTDTQYF.